This is a list of T cell receptor beta chains from one sample in a study of STAT5B mutations in CD4+ large granular lymphocyte leukemia. Libraries were prepared by immunoSEQ multiplex PCR; TCRdb keeps only in-frame clonotypes and omits some of them. The table includes about 32,000 clones, around four fifths detected once. The specimen was CD4+ T cells from blood buffy coats. All receptors come from a human donor in good health. Each CDR3 is given with its conserved first and last residue. The D gene is left open where the match is weak. Not all rows give a size; the values are once, few, many and, for expanded clones, a class.

15 . TRBJ2-7 . TRBV9 CASSVGVQTSYEQYF TGTGCCAGCAGCGTAGGGGTCCAAACCTCCTACGAGCAGTACTTC
18 . TRBJ2-1 . TRBV6-1 CASSEPLARRTYRSEQFF TGTGCCAGCAGTGAACCCCTCGCGAGGAGGACATACCGGAGTGAGCAGTTCTTC
14 TRBD1 TRBJ2-4 once TRBV27 CASSYRGRADIQYF TGTGCCAGCAGTTACAGGGGGCGAGCCGACATTCAGTACTTC
13 TRBD1 TRBJ2-7 once TRBV6-6 CASSFGTVNEQYF TGTGCCAGCAGTTTTGGGACAGTTAACGAGCAGTACTTC
14 . TRBJ1-2 few TRBV5-4 CASSLKQETYGYTF TGTGCCAGCAGCTTAAAACAGGAGACCTATGGCTACACCTTC
16 . TRBJ2-2 . TRBV7-6 CASSLALIRGSGELFF TGTGCCAGCAGCTTAGCGCTAATCCGGGGGTCAGGGGAGCTGTTTTTT
11 . TRBJ2-7 . TRBV28 CASSFSGEQYF TGTGCCAGCAGTTTTTCAGGCGAGCAGTACTTC
13 TRBD1 TRBJ2-1 . TRBV7-2 CASSLDRTNEQFF TGTGCCAGCAGCTTGGACAGGACGAATGAGCAGTTCTTC
12 . TRBJ2-5 . TRBV28 CASSLRWETQYF TGTGCCAGCAGCCTAAGGTGGGAGACCCAGTACTTC
13 . TRBJ1-4 . TRBV28 CACRSTANEKLFF TGTGCCTGTAGATCGACGGCTAATGAAAAACTGTTTTTT
15 . TRBJ2-7 . TRBV7-3 CASSLQGGGTYEQYF TGTGCCAGCAGCTTACAGGGTGGCGGTACCTACGAGCAGTACTTC
16 . TRBJ2-3 . TRBV4-1 CASSQGPRTPTDTQYF TGCGCCAGCAGCCAAGGACCCCGGACCCCCACAGATACGCAGTATTTT
13 . TRBJ1-2 . TRBV28 CASSLRTVYGYTF TGTGCCAGCAGCCTGAGGACGGTTTACGGCTACACCTTC
15 . TRBJ1-5 . TRBV19 CASSQQRTSNQPQHF TGTGCCAGTAGTCAACAGAGGACTAGCAATCAGCCCCAGCATTTT
14 . TRBJ2-7 . TRBV6-1 CASILTGVLVEQYF TGTGCCAGCATTCTGACGGGGGTCCTTGTCGAGCAGTACTTC
19 TRBD2 TRBJ2-2 once TRBV28 CASSLFWLAGTGNTGELFF TGTGCCAGCAGTTTATTTTGGCTAGCGGGAACGGGAAACACCGGGGAGCTGTTTTTT
13 . TRBJ1-2 . TRBV27 CASSKTGNFGYTF TGTGCCAGCAGTAAAACAGGGAATTTCGGCTACACCTTC
15 . TRBJ2-3 . TRBV19 CASSTDSGRTDTQYF TGTGCCAGTAGTACGGACAGCGGCCGGACAGATACGCAGTATTTT
12 . TRBJ2-1 . TRBV18 CASSHSSNEQFF TGTGCCAGCTCCCATTCTAGCAATGAGCAGTTCTTC
12 . TRBJ1-1 . TRBV14 CASSQGRATAFF TGTGCCAGCAGCCAGGGGAGGGCTACAGCTTTCTTT
16 . TRBJ1-3 . TRBV10-2 CASSHTGQGSGNTIYF TGCGCCAGCAGTCATACGGGACAAGGCTCTGGAAACACCATATATTTT
13 . TRBJ1-2 . TRBV30 CAWSVAPNYGYTF TGTGCCTGGAGTGTAGCCCCCAACTATGGCTACACCTTC
17 TRBD2 TRBJ2-1 . TRBV5-6 CASSSTLTSGSYNEQFF TGTGCCAGCAGTTCAACCCTCACTAGCGGCTCCTACAATGAGCAGTTCTTC
14 . TRBJ2-7 . TRBV6-1 CASSEWERGYEQYF TGTGCCAGCAGTGAGTGGGAGCGAGGATACGAGCAGTACTTC
15 . TRBJ2-1 . TRBV6-1 CASTLGGLGRGEQFF TGTGCCAGCACCTTAGGGGGATTGGGACGGGGTGAGCAGTTCTTC
13 . TRBJ2-7 . TRBV27 CASANQNAYEQYF TGTGCCAGTGCGAATCAGAACGCCTACGAGCAGTACTTC
14 TRBD2 TRBJ2-1 . TRBV2 CASYPGLAHGEQFF TGTGCCAGCTACCCGGGACTAGCGCACGGTGAGCAGTTCTTC
15 TRBD2 TRBJ2-3 . TRBV28 CASSRLAEPLDTQYF TGTGCCAGCAGTCGTCTAGCGGAACCCCTCGATACGCAGTATTTT
14 . TRBJ2-2 . TRBV25-1 CASSAPTGEGELFF TGTGCCAGCAGTGCCCCTACGGGGGAAGGGGAGCTGTTTTTT
12 . TRBJ2-1 . TRBV7-2 CASSLNNNEQFF TGTGCCAGCAGCTTAAATAACAATGAGCAGTTCTTC
15 . TRBJ1-4 . TRBV4-3 CASSQDRGRGGKLFF TGCGCCAGCAGCCAAGACCGAGGAAGAGGGGGAAAACTGTTTTTT
16 TRBD1 TRBJ2-5 . TRBV7-2 CASSLTGGQAQETQYF TGTGCCAGCAGCCTTACAGGGGGGCAGGCTCAAGAGACCCAGTACTTC
15 . TRBJ2-3 . TRBV7-3 CASSFQGKSADTQYF TGTGCCAGCAGCTTTCAGGGAAAGAGCGCAGATACGCAGTATTTT
15 TRBD2 TRBJ2-7 . TRBV27 CASSSLLAGAYEQYF TGTGCCAGCAGTTCCCTCCTAGCGGGAGCCTACGAGCAGTACTTC
12 . TRBJ2-7 . TRBV25-1 CASSEYSFEQYF TGTGCCAGCAGTGAATATAGCTTCGAGCAGTACTTC
16 . TRBJ2-1 . TRBV18 CASSSQGASSYNEQFF TGTGCCAGCTCATCTCAGGGTGCCAGCTCCTACAATGAGCAGTTCTTC
12 . TRBJ2-1 . TRBV19 CASSPSARGQFF TGTGCCAGTAGTCCTAGCGCTCGGGGGCAGTTCTTC